This record covers a single T cell receptor beta chain. Here immunoSEQ multiplex PCR was the method, and the copy in TCRdb shows in-frame clones only, minus some. The sample records hundreds of thousands of clones, 70% to 80% being singletons. Germline CDR1 reads WSHSY; CDR2 reads SAAADI. The CDR3 loop spans 14 amino acids. J gave up 1 base and V 6 bases, and 5 bases lay outside the gene matches. The data were taken from a study of shared clonotypes between healthy human individuals. The sequenced sample consisted of PBMCs. The chain uses TRBV10-2 and TRBJ2-7; TRBD2 matches at 8 bases. The source of this sequence is a middle-aged woman in good health. Some clones in this sample may be carry-over from other donors' samples. This CDR3 is CASRPSGLSYEQYF. The CDR3, as DNA: TGCGCCAGCAGGCCTAGCGGGTTGTCCTACGAGCAGTACTTC.